Presented here are 4 T cell receptor beta chains from one specimen sequenced in a study of T cells in Graves' hyperthyroidism and ophthalmopathy. Researchers amplified the TCR beta CDR3 regions from RNA transcripts. HTBI primers were employed in a first-round RT-PCR of the TCR CDR3. Using its own MiXCR run on the multiplex PCR reads, TCRdb lists one record per CDR3 protein. The sample records about 500,000 distinct CDR3 sequences, approximately 48% being singletons. The sequenced sample consisted of peripheral blood or thyroid tissue (not recorded which). Receptors originate from an adult woman with Graves' disease, either hyperthyroidism or ophthalmopathy (not recorded which).

For this clonotype: A much larger clone is a single base away; this may be a read error. The chain employs TRBV6-2 or TRBV6-3 and TRBJ1-5; the D gene is possibly TRBD1 (5 bases). This CDR3 region has 12 residues. Germline-derived CDR1 and CDR2 are MNHEY and SVGEGT. V lost 8 bases and J 3 bases, leaving 8 bases between the germline ends. In nucleotides, the CDR3 is TGTGCCAGCGGGACCCCCAATCAGCCCCAGCATTTT. This gives the protein CASGTPNQPQHF.

The table lists this clonotype with a few counts. V and J are TRBV29-1 and TRBJ2-7; tentative D call: TRBD1 (6 bases). The CDR3 has 12 residues. Germline assignment: CDR1 SQVTM and CDR2 ANQGSEA. V lost 4 bases, J lost 5 bases, and 12 bases lay in between. Written as DNA, the CDR3 is TGCAGCGTTGTGATCAGGGGAGACGAGCAGTACTTC. This gives the protein CSVVIRGDEQYF.

This clonotype came up many times. J is TRBJ2-7 and V is TRBV11-2; D perhaps matches TRBD1 (5 bases). The V gene's germline CDR1 is SGHAT and CDR2 FQNNGV. The CDR3 contains 15 residues. V lost 0 bases, J lost 0 bases, and 9 bases lay in between. In DNA form, the CDR3 reads TGTGCCAGCAGCTTAGACTCAGGGATCTCCTACGAGCAGTACTTC. Residues: CASSLDSGISYEQYF.

This sequence joins TRBV11-2 and TRBJ2-7; D is perhaps TRBD1 (5 bases). V lost 5 bases and J lost 3, with 14 bases in between. The germline gives CDR1 SGHAT, CDR2 FQNNGV. The CDR3 is made up of 14 amino acids. CDR3 sequence: CASSVDGQGYEQYF. The CDR3 bases are TGTGCCAGCAGCGTTGACGGGCAGGGCTACGAGCAGTACTTC.